This T cell receptor (beta chain) was captured by sequencing in a study of response to subunit inactivated influenza vaccine. TCRdb processed the RT-PCR reads anew with MiXCR; each CDR3 protein has one entry. This sample has hundreds of thousands of distinct CDR3 sequences, with over 9% found just once. The CDR3 covers 13 residues. The V and J ends lost 7 bases and 4 bases respectively, with 13 bases between them. Germline CDR1 reads MNHNY; CDR2 reads SVGAGI (reference sequence). These data were also reused for a study on T cells expressing NK-cell markers. From that second work: As the method of synthesis, 5'RACE template switching with UMIs yielded TCR beta cDNA. Restricting sorting to alpha-beta TCR T cells was achieved in several experiments by an anti-gamma-delta TCR antibody. Where several donors were concerned, these clonotypes also led the CD3+CD56-NKG2C+ fraction.

The receptor was derived from a man aged 45-60 years who received an inactivated influenza vaccine. The sequencing used PBMCs from blood, collected on the day of vaccination. The V call is TRBV6-6, the J call TRBJ2-5; maybe TRBD2 (6 bases). CDR3 nucleotide sequence: TGTGCCAGCATGGGGGGTTCGCGAGAGACCCAGTACTTC. This codes for CASMGGSRETQYF.